This TCR beta chain was identified in a study of T-cell reconstitution after alpha-beta-depleted transplantation in children. Points from the study as a whole: Most T-cell counts and diversity one year after the transplant came from T cells that were newly produced.

Molecular barcoding with unique molecular identifiers was used for the TCRbeta library. TCRdb re-called the PCR reads through MiXCR, storing one row per CDR3 protein. Of about 900,000 distinct CDR3 sequences listed, about 26% are singletons. The CDR3 consists of 12 residues. Germline CDR1 and CDR2: SGHAT and FQDESV (reference sequence). Trimming left V 9 bases short and J 2 bases short, with 10 bases between. At least ten counts were recorded for this clonotype. Its antigen is still unknown. V usage is TRBV11-1 and J usage is TRBJ2-5; no definite D call. This TCR was recovered from a boy in the first two years of life who had a stem cell transplant for SCID, so the T cells may come from the graft donor. This material consisted of PBMCs, mostly from graft donor cells, taken 360 days after TCRalphabeta/CD19-depleted stem cell transplant. CDR3 sequence: CASGPPQETQYF. The CDR3 DNA is TGTGCCAGTGGCCCCCCACAAGAGACCCAGTACTTC.